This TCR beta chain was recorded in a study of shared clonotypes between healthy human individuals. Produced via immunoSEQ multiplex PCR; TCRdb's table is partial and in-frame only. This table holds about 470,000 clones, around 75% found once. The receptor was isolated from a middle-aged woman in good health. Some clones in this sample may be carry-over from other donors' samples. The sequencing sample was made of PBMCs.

CDR3 residues: CASRDRAENIQYF. The CDR3 nucleotides read TGTGCCAGCAGGGACAGGGCCGAAAACATTCAGTACTTC. This chain links TRBV2 with TRBJ2-4, with TRBD1 matching 8 bases. The CDR3 is made up of 13 amino acids. The germline gives CDR1 SNHLY, CDR2 FYNNEI. With 6 bases clipped from V and 5 bases from J, the junction kept 3 bases outside the gene matches.